The clone carrying this T cell receptor (beta chain) was detected many times. As yet, its antigen is unknown. This sample is drawn from a study of T cell repertoires in cytomegalovirus infection. TCRdb independently ran MiXCR on the reads; one entry per CDR3 protein. The sample lists some 320,000 distinct CDR3 sequences, roughly 29% occurring once. This clonotype originated in a human donor in good health (CMV status not recorded). Some clones in this sample may be carry-over from other donors' samples. The specimen comprised cultured PBMCs, sampled from culture after CMV antigen stimulation.

CDR3 region: CASSLYPASSGNTIYF. The CDR3 DNA reads TGTGCCAGCAGCTTATACCCCGCCTCGTCGGGAAACACCATATATTTT. The V call is TRBV7-3, the J call TRBJ1-3; D ambiguous. Germline values: CDR1 SGHTA, CDR2 FQGTGA. The CDR3 extends over 16 amino acids. V was shortened by 2 bases and J by 4 bases, with 15 bases between the two germline ends.